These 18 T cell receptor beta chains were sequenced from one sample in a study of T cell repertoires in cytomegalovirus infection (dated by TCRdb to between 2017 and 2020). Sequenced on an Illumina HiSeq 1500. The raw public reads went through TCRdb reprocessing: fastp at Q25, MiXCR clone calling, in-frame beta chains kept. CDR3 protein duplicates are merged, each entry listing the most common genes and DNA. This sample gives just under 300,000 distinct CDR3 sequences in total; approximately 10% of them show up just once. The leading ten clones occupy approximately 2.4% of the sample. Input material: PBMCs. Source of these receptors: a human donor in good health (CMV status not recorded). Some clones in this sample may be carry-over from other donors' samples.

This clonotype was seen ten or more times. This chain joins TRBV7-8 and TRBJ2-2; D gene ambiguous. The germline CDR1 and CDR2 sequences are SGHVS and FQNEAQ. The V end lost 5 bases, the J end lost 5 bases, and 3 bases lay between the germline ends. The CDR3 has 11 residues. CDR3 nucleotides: TGTGCCAGCAGCGTTACCGGGGAGCTGTTTTTT. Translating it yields CASSVTGELFF.

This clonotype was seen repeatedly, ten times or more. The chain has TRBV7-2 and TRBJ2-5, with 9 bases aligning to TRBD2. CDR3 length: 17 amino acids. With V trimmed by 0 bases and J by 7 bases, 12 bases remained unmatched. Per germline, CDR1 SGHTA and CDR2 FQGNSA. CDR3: CASSLAQGGGSGGTQYF. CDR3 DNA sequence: TGTGCCAGCAGCTTAGCCCAGGGCGGGGGTAGCGGGGGGACCCAGTACTTC.

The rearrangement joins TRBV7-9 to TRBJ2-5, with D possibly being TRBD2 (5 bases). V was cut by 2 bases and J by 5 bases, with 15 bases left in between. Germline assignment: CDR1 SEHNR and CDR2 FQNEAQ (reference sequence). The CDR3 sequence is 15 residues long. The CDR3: CASSLSRVGYETQYF. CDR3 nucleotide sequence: TGTGCCAGCAGCTTATCGCGGGTGGGGTATGAGACCCAGTACTTC.

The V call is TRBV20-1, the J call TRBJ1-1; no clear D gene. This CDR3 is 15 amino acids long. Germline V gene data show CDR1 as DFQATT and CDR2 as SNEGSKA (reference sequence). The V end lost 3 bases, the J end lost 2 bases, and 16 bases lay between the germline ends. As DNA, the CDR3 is TGCAGTGCTAGTAATCCCCTCACGGGTAACACTGAAGCTTTCTTT. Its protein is CSASNPLTGNTEAFF.

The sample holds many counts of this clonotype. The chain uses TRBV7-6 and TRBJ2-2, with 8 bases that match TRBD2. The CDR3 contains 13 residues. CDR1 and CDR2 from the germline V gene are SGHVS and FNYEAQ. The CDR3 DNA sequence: TGTGCGGCGGGGGGCGAAATAACCGGGGAGCTGTTTTTT. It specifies CAAGGEITGELFF.

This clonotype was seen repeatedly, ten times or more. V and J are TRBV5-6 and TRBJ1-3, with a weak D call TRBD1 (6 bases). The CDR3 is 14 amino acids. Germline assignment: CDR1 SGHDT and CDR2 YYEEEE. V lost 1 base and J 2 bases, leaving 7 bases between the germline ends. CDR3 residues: CASSLTGPGNTIYF. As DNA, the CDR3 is TGTGCCAGCAGCTTGACAGGGCCTGGAAACACCATATATTTT.

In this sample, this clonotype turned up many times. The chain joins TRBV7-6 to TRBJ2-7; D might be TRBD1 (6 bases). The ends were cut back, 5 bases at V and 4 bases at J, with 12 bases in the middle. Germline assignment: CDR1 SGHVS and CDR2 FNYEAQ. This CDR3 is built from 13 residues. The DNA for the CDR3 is TGTGCCAGCAGCCCAGGGGTGCGATACGAGCAGTACTTC. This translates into CASSPGVRYEQYF.

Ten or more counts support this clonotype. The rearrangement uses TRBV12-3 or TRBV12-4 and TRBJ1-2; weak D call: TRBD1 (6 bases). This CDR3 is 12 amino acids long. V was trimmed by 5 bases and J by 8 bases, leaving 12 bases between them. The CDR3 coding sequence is TGTGCCAGCAGTCAGGACAGTCGGGGCTACACCTTC. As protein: CASSQDSRGYTF.

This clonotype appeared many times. The CDR3 DNA follows: TGTGCCAGCAGCGTCAGGGTACCCTCCTACGAGCAGTACTTC. It translates to CASSVRVPSYEQYF. The chain recombines TRBV7-8 with TRBJ2-7; D possibly corresponds to TRBD1 (5 bases). Germline loops: CDR1 SGHVS, CDR2 FQNEAQ. Trimming removed 5 bases from V and 0 bases from J, with 11 bases in between. The CDR3 sequence is 14 residues long.

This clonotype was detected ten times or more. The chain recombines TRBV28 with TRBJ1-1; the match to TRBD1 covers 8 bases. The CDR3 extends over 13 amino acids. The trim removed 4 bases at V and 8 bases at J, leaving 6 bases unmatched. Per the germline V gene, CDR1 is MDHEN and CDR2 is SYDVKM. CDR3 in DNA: TGTGCCAGCAGTTCCTACGGGACAGGCGAAGCTTTCTTT. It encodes CASSSYGTGEAFF.

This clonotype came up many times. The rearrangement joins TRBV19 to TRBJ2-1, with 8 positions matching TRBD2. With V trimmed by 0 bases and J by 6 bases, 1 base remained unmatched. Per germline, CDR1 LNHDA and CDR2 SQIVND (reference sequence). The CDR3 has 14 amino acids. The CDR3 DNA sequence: TGTGCCAGTAGTATAGACGGGGGGGCCAATGAGCAGTTCTTC. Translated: CASSIDGGANEQFF.

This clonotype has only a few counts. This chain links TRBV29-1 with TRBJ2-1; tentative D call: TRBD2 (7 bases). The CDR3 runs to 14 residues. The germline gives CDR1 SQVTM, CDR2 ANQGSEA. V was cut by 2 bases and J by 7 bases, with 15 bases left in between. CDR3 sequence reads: CSVELFGGRNEQFF. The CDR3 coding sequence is TGCAGCGTTGAACTGTTCGGGGGGCGTAATGAGCAGTTCTTC.

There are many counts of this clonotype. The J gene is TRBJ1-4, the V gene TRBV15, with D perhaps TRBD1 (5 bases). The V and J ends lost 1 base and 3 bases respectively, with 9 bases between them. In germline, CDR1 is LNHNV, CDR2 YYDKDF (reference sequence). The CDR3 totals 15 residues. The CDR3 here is CATSRAGTANEKLFF. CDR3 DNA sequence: TGTGCCACCAGCAGAGCAGGGACGGCTAATGAAAAACTGTTTTTT.

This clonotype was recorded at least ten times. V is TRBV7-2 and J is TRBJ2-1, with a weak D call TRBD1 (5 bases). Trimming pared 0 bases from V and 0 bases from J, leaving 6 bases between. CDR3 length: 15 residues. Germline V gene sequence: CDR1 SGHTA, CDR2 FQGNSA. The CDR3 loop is CASSLAQASYNEQFF. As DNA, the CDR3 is TGTGCCAGCAGCTTAGCACAGGCCTCCTACAATGAGCAGTTCTTC.

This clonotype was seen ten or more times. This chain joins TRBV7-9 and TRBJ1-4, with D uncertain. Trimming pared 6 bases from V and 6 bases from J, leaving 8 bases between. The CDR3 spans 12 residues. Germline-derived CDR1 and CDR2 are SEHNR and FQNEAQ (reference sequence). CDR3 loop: CASRSVDEKLFF. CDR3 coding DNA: TGTGCCAGCAGATCGGTCGATGAAAAACTGTTTTTT.

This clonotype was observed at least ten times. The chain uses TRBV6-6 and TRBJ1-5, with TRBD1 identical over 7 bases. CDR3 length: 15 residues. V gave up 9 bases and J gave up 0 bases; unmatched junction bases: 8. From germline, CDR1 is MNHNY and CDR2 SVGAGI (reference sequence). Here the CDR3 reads CASKMGTDSNQPQHF. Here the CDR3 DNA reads TGTGCCAGTAAGATGGGGACAGATAGCAATCAGCCCCAGCATTTT.

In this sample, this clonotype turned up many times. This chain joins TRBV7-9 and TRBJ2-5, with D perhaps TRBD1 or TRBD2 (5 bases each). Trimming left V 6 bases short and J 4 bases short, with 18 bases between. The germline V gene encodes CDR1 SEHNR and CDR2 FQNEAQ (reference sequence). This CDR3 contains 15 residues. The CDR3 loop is CASSLPGRGVETQYF. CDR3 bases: TGTGCCAGCAGTCTCCCGGGACGGGGAGTAGAGACCCAGTACTTC.

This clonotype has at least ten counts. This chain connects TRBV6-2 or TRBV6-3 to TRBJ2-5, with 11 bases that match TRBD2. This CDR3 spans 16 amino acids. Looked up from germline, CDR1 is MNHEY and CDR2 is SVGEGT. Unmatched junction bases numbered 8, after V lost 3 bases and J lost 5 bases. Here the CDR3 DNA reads TGTGCCAGCAGTTATGATAGCGGGGGGGCAAGGGAGACCCAGTACTTC. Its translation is CASSYDSGGARETQYF.